This T cell receptor (beta chain) was recorded in a study of graft-versus-host responses after intestinal transplantation. A word on this clone: Its target is not known.

V lost 0 bases and J 2 bases, leaving 5 bases between the germline ends. CDR1 is SGDLS and CDR2 is YYNGEE in the germline V gene. This CDR3 is built from 13 residues. Study-level points and caveats: The marrow of recipients harbored GvH clones, and ileum or blood showed some of them first.

Here immunoSEQ multiplex PCR was the method, and the copy in TCRdb shows in-frame clones only, minus some. Here the sample spans 25,000 to 35,000 clones, around 83% being singletons. This TCR was sampled from a human donor who received an intestinal transplant. The sequencing here drew on unstimulated CD8+ T cells sorted from spleen or lymph node cells, taken before intestinal transplant. This chain uses TRBV9 with TRBJ1-1, with no clear D. The CDR3: CASSVGENTEAFF. CDR3 sequence (DNA): TGTGCCAGCAGCGTAGGAGAAAACACTGAAGCTTTCTTT.